These T cell receptor beta chains were read from a single sample in a study of PD-1 blockade in classical Hodgkin lymphoma. Profiled with immunoSEQ multiplex PCR; TCRdb holds only in-frame clones, not every one. The data show 30,000 to 35,000 clones, roughly 94% seen once. The sequenced sample consisted of peripheral blood mononuclear cells (PBMCs). These receptors were obtained from a human donor with classical Hodgkin lymphoma. The CDR3 runs from the conserved cysteine through the conserved F or W. The D gene is left open where the match is weak. Expanded clones get a size class; other rows say once, few or many, or leave the size out.

TRBD2,TRBV4-1,TRBJ2-6,-,CASSQEFTGLAGANVLTF,TGCGCCAGCAGCCAAGAATTTACAGGACTAGCTGGGGCCAACGTCCTGACTTTC
-,TRBV2,TRBJ2-1,-,CASSVGGGYTDEQFF,TGTGCCAGCAGTGTAGGGGGGGGGTACACCGATGAGCAGTTCTTC
TRBD1,TRBV5-3,TRBJ2-7,-,CARSTNRDRGNEQYF,TGTGCCAGAAGCACCAACCGGGACAGGGGGAACGAGCAGTACTTC
-,TRBV6-1,TRBJ2-5,-,CASSDRPATQETQYF,TGTGCCAGCAGTGACCGGCCAGCTACACAAGAGACCCAGTACTTC
-,TRBV19,TRBJ1-5,-,CASTQRPRSNQPQHF,TGTGCCAGTACCCAGAGACCTAGATCCAATCAGCCCCAGCATTTT
-,TRBV4-2,TRBJ2-6,once,CASSQDKSSGANVLTF,TGTGCCAGCAGCCAAGATAAAAGCTCTGGGGCCAACGTCCTGACTTTC
TRBD1,TRBV5-1,TRBJ2-3,-,CASSSGTGSTDTQYF,TGCGCCAGCAGCTCCGGGACAGGGTCGACAGATACGCAGTATTTT
-,TRBV14,TRBJ1-5,-,CASSFRGQPQHF,TGTGCCAGCAGCTTCAGGGGTCAGCCCCAGCATTTT
-,TRBV10-3,TRBJ2-2,-,CATAGRAKDTGELFF,TGTGCCACCGCCGGCAGGGCCAAAGACACCGGGGAGCTGTTTTTT
-,TRBV11-2,TRBJ2-2,-,CASSPKPGGRGELFF,TGTGCCAGCAGCCCAAAGCCCGGGGGACGCGGGGAGCTGTTTTTT
-,TRBV19,TRBJ2-7,once,CASSPRGTHEQYF,TGTGCCAGTAGCCCCCGAGGGACGCACGAGCAGTACTTC
-,TRBV10-1,TRBJ2-3,-,CASSESGGDTQYF,TGCGCCAGCAGTGAGTCTGGCGGGGATACGCAGTATTTT
-,TRBV2,TRBJ2-7,few,CASSARTARSYEQYF,TGTGCCAGCAGCGCCAGGACAGCCCGGTCCTACGAGCAGTACTTC
-,TRBV7-3,TRBJ2-1,-,CASSLLGLHYNEQFF,TGTGCCAGCAGCTTACTAGGGCTTCACTACAATGAGCAGTTCTTC
TRBD1,TRBV5-1,TRBJ1-2,-,CASSPEWRGQYGYTF,TGCGCCAGCAGCCCGGAATGGAGGGGACAGTATGGCTACACCTTC
-,TRBV6-1,TRBJ1-4,-,CASSLQGLWEKLFF,TGTGCCAGCAGTCTACAGGGTCTATGGGAAAAACTGTTTTTT
-,TRBV5-4,TRBJ2-7,-,CASSLGSPGNGEQYF,TGTGCCAGCAGCTTGGGGTCACCGGGGAATGGCGAGCAGTACTTC
-,TRBV7-9,TRBJ2-1,-,CASSTTGPTYNEQFF,TGTGCCAGCAGCACCACGGGACCGACCTACAATGAGCAGTTCTTC
-,TRBV4-1,TRBJ2-3,-,CASSQDRTDTQYF,TGCGCCAGCAGCCAAGATCGGACAGATACGCAGTATTTT
-,TRBV6-5,TRBJ1-1,once,CASSERDALHIAFF,TGTGCCAGCAGTGAACGGGACGCTTTACATATAGCTTTCTTT
TRBD1,TRBV6-5,TRBJ1-2,once,CASSYGGTGGGYTF,TGTGCCAGCAGTTACGGCGGGACAGGCGGCGGCTACACCTTC
TRBD1,TRBV5-1,TRBJ1-1,-,CASSRGTGGVNTEAFF,TGCGCCAGCAGCAGAGGGACAGGGGGTGTGAACACTGAAGCTTTCTTT
-,TRBV5-4,TRBJ1-2,-,CASSLGDRNNYGYTF,TGTGCCAGCAGCTTGGGGGACCGAAATAACTATGGCTACACCTTC
-,TRBV5-6,TRBJ2-3,once,CASSFSGTDTQYF,TGTGCCAGCAGCTTCTCAGGCACAGATACGCAGTATTTT
-,TRBV5-8,TRBJ1-1,-,CASSHLRDSQAFF,TGTGCCAGCAGCCATCTTCGTGACAGCCAAGCTTTCTTT
TRBD1,TRBV2,TRBJ1-2,once,CASSEMETGDGGYTF,TGTGCCAGCAGTGAGATGGAAACAGGGGATGGTGGCTACACCTTC
TRBD1,TRBV12-5,TRBJ2-4,-,CASGLGGQGVIQYF,TGTGCTAGTGGTTTGGGAGGACAGGGGGTAATTCAGTACTTC
TRBD1,TRBV20-1,TRBJ2-3,-,CSVQGADTQYF,TGCAGTGTCCAGGGGGCAGATACGCAGTATTTT
-,TRBV6-5,TRBJ2-5,-,CASSYGIEQETQYF,TGTGCCAGCAGTTACGGGATTGAGCAAGAGACCCAGTACTTC
TRBD1,TRBV28,TRBJ1-2,-,CASSSGTVYGYTF,TGTGCCAGCAGTTCCGGGACAGTCTATGGCTACACCTTC
TRBD1,TRBV11-2,TRBJ1-1,-,CASSFGTGPLNTEAFF,TGTGCCAGCAGCTTCGGGACAGGGCCGTTGAACACTGAAGCTTTCTTT
-,TRBV6-1,TRBJ1-4,-,CASSEAGSNEKLFF,TGTGCCAGCAGTGAGGCAGGGTCTAATGAAAAACTGTTTTTT
-,TRBV28,TRBJ2-6,-,CASSRGSGANVLTF,TGTGCCAGCAGTAGAGGGTCTGGGGCCAACGTCCTGACTTTC
-,TRBV6-5,TRBJ1-1,once,CASTTGRNTEAFF,TGTGCCAGCACCACAGGGCGGAACACTGAAGCTTTCTTT
-,TRBV6-5,TRBJ2-3,-,CASSYSQPSAQYF,TGTGCCAGCAGTTACTCCCAGCCGAGCGCGCAGTATTTT